This record concerns one TCR beta chain sequence. No antigen is known for it. A junction boundary mismatches the germline segment, possibly from a read error. Germline lookup yields CDR1 MNHNS and CDR2 SASEGT. This CDR3 has 15 residues. This specimen comes from a study of tumor-infiltrating lymphocytes in primary liver carcinoma. Study information: Regardless of tissue type, samples showed similar yields of roughly 3.5 to 8 million productive TCRbeta reads.

Co-extracting RNA and DNA was done with about 20-34 mg of unsorted bulk tissue as input. With a constant-region primer, TCR beta cDNA was made from around 530 ng of total RNA. Three nested multiplex PCR rounds of slightly modified ARM-PCR generated TCR beta libraries. Researchers ran the first two PCR rounds for roughly 10 cycles each with TRBV1-TRBV30 forward primers and a C-beta reverse primer. MiXCR was run by TCRdb on the multiplex PCR reads, yielding one entry per CDR3 protein. The sample has 100,000 to 150,000 distinct CDR3 sequences; 60% to 75% are singletons. Points from the study as a whole: Found in all five tumor regions were only about 7.5-25% of top clones.

The sequence derives from a woman aged 60 to 75 with primary liver carcinoma and hepatitis B virus infection. V usage is TRBV6-1 and J usage is TRBJ2-6; D is possibly TRBD1 (5 bases). Sequencing input: liver tumor tissue from sampling region 3. Subset in this sample: tumor region T3, left-lateral pole. In nucleotides, the CDR3 is TGTGCCAACAGTGAAACGTTTGATGGGGCCAACATCCTGACTTTC. Encoded protein: CANSETFDGANILTF.